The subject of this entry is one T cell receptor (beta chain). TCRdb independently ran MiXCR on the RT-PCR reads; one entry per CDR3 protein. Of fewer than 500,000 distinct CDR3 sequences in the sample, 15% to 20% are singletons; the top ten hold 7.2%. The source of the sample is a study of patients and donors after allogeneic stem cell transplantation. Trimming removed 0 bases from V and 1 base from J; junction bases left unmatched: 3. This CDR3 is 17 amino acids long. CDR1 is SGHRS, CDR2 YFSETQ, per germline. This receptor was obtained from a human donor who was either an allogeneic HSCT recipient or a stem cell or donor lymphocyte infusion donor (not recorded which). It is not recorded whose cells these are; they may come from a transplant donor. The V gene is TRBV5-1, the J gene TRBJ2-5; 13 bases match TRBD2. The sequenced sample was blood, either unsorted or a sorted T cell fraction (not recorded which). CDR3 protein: CASSLGGLAGTQETQYF. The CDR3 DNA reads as TGCGCCAGCAGCTTGGGGGGACTAGCGGGGACCCAAGAGACCCAGTACTTC.